Here is one T cell receptor beta chain with its context. Its antigen remains unidentified. A much larger clone sits a single nucleotide away, making a read error possible. Study findings and constraints: Whole repertoires were not studied in the larger cohort, only one V-J beta rearrangement.

Germline V gene data show CDR1 as SQVTM and CDR2 as ANQGSEA. With 4 bases removed from V and 6 bases from J, the gap between germline ends came to 13 bases. This CDR3 spans 13 amino acids. TCRdb re-called the 5' RACE reads with MiXCR, one entry per CDR3 protein. This sample yields about 46,000 distinct CDR3 sequences, of which around 28% are seen a single time; roughly 2% belongs to the top ten. The rearrangement links TRBV29-1 to TRBJ1-5, with a possible D match to TRBD1 (5 bases). This receptor was obtained from a female donor with breast cancer. The sequenced sample consisted of naive CD4+ T cells sorted from blood. Subset: naive CD4+ T cells, CD4+CD45RA+CD25-. The CDR3 DNA reads as TGCAGCGTTGTGTGGGGGTCCAGTCAGCCCCAGCATTTT. This gives the protein CSVVWGSSQPQHF.